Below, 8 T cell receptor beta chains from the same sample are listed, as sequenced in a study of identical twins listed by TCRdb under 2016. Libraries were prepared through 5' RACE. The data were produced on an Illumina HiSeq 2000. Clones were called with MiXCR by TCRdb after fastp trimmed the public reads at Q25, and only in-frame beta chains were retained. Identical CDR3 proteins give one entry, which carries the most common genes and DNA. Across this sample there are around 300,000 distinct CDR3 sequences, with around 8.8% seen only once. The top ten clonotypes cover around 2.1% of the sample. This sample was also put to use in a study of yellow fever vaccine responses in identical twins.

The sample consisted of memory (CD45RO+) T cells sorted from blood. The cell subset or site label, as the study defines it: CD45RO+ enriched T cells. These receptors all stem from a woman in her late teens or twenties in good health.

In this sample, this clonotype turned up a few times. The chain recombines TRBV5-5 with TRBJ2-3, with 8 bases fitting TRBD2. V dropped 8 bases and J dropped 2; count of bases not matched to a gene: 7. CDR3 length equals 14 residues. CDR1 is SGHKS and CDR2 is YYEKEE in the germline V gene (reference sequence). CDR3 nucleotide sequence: TGTGCCAGTAGTAGCGGGAAATACACAGATACGCAGTATTTT. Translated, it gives CASSSGKYTDTQYF.

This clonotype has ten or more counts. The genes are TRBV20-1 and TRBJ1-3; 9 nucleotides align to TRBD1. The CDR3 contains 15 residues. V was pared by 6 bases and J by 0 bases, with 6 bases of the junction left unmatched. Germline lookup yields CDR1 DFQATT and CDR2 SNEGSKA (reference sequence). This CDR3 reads CSASTDRGSGNTIYF. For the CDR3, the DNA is TGCAGTGCCTCGACGGACAGGGGCTCTGGAAACACCATATATTTT.

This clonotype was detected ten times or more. CDR3 protein: CASSKLAGGTDTQYF. In DNA, the CDR3 is TGTGCCAGCAGTAAACTAGCGGGGGGCACAGATACGCAGTATTTT. This sequence joins TRBV6-1 and TRBJ2-3; 11 bases line up with TRBD2. The V gene end was trimmed by 5 bases and the J gene end by 1 base; junction bases not matched to a gene: 2. Germline CDR1 and CDR2: MNHNS and SASEGT. The CDR3 length is 15 residues.

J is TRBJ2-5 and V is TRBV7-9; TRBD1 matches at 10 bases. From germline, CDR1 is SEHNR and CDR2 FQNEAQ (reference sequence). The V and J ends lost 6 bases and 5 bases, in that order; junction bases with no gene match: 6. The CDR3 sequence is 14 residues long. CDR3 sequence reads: CASSATGGFETQYF. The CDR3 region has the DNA TGTGCCAGCAGTGCGACAGGGGGCTTCGAGACCCAGTACTTC.

The CDR3 region is CSARSATTLPPDTQYF. Written as DNA, the CDR3 is TGCAGTGCTAGGAGCGCCACCACCCTACCCCCAGATACGCAGTATTTT. The rearrangement joins TRBV20-1 to TRBJ2-3; D gene ambiguous. With 3 bases removed from V and 4 bases from J, the gap between germline ends came to 20 bases. Germline V gene data show CDR1 as DFQATT and CDR2 as SNEGSKA (reference sequence). The CDR3 is made up of 16 amino acids.

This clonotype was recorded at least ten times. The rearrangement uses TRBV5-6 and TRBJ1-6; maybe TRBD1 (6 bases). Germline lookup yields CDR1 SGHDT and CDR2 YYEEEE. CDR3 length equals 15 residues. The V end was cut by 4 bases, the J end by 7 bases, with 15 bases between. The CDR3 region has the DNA TGTGCCAGCAGCAAAGCCCAGGGGAGAAATTCACCCCTCCACTTT. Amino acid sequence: CASSKAQGRNSPLHF.

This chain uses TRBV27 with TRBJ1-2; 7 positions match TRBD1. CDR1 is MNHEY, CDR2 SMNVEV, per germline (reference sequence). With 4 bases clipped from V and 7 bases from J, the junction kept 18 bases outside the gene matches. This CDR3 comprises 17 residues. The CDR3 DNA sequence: TGTGCCAGCAGTTCAAACCTTCCTTCGACAGGGTCAGGTGGCTACACCTTC. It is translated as CASSSNLPSTGSGGYTF.

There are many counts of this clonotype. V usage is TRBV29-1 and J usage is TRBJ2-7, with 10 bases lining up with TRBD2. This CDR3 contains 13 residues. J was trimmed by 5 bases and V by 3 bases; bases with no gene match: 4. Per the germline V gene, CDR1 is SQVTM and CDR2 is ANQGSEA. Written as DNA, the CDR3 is TGCAGCGTTGAGGCGCTAGCGGGAGACGAGCAGTACTTC. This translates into CSVEALAGDEQYF.